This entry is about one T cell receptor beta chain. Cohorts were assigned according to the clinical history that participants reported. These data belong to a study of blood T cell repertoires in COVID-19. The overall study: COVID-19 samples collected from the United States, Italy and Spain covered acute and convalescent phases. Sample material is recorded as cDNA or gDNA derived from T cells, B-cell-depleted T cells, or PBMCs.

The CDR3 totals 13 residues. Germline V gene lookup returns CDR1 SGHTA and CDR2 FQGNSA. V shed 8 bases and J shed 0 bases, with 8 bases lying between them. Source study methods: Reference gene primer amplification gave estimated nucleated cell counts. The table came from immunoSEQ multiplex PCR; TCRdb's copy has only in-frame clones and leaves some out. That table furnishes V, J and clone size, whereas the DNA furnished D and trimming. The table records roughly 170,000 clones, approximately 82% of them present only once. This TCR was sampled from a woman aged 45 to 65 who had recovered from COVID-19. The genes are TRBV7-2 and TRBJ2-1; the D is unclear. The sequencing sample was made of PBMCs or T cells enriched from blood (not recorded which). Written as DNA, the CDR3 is TGTGCCAGCGAGCTTTCCTCCTACAATGAGCAGTTCTTC. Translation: CASELSSYNEQFF. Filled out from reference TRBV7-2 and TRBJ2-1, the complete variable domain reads GAGVSQSPSNKVTEKGKDVELRCDPISGHTALYWYRQSLGQGLEFLIYFQGNSAPDKSGLPSDRFSAERTGGSVSTLTIQRTQQEDSAVYLCASELSSYNEQFFGPGTRLTVL.